These 6 T cell receptor beta chains share one sample of origin, sequenced in a study of identical twins. TCRdb reanalysed the 5' RACE reads using MiXCR and keeps one entry per CDR3 protein. The sample carries approximately 260,000 distinct CDR3 sequences, around 15% recorded once. What was sequenced was memory (CD45RO+) T cells sorted from blood. These receptors were taken from a woman aged 18-29 years in good health.

The chain recombines TRBV6-2 or TRBV6-3 with TRBJ2-6, with D perhaps TRBD2 (5 bases). CDR3 length equals 15 residues. Trimming took off 7 bases at V and 0 bases at J, with 10 bases between the two ends. Germline CDR1 reads MNHEY; CDR2 reads SVGEGT. CDR3 residues: CASNRGTSGANVLTF. DNA for the CDR3: TGTGCCAGCAACCGGGGTACCTCTGGGGCCAACGTCCTGACTTTC.

This clonotype was seen only a few times. The J gene is TRBJ2-1, the V gene TRBV12-3 or TRBV12-4; the match to TRBD1 covers 8 bases. This CDR3 spans 14 amino acids. The J segment lost 9 bases and the V segment lost 3 bases, leaving 7 bases of the junction unmatched. CDR3 region: CASSFPGQVIEQFF. The CDR3 DNA follows: TGTGCCAGCAGTTTTCCGGGACAGGTAATTGAGCAGTTCTTC.

Concerning this clonotype: The junction and the germline gene differ at one end; a read error may be behind it. The chain joins TRBV3-1 to TRBJ2-4; 8 bases align to TRBD2. The CDR3 runs to 15 residues. Looked up from germline, CDR1 is LGHDT and CDR2 is YNNKEL (reference sequence). DNA of the CDR3: TGTGCCTGCAGCCGCATCGCGGGGGGCGCGAAGACTGAGTACTTC. It translates to CACSRIAGGAKTEYF.

The V call is TRBV7-2, the J call TRBJ2-7; 7 bases map to TRBD2. The CDR3 runs 15 residues. With V trimmed by 2 bases and J by 5 bases, 9 bases remained unmatched. Germline values: CDR1 SGHTA, CDR2 FQGNSA. CDR3 region: CASSLSSPGGDEQYF. CDR3 nucleotides: TGTGCCAGCAGCTTATCGTCTCCGGGGGGAGACGAGCAGTACTTC. Together with reference TRBV7-2 and TRBJ2-7, the CDR3 gives the full variable domain: GAGVSQSPSNKVTEKGKDVELRCDPISGHTALYWYRQSLGQGLEFLIYFQGNSAPDKSGLPSDRFSAERTGGSVSTLTIQRTQQEDSAVYLCASSLSSPGGDEQYFGPGTRLTVT.

This clonotype was detected a few times. The chain has TRBV9 and TRBJ2-2, with 7 bases lining up with TRBD2. With 1 base clipped from V and 7 bases from J, the junction kept 7 bases outside the gene matches. Germline assignment: CDR1 SGDLS and CDR2 YYNGEE. This CDR3 is 15 amino acids long. CDR3 residues: CASSVRGGFGGELFF. In nucleotides, the CDR3 is TGTGCCAGCAGCGTACGGGGAGGGTTTGGCGGGGAGCTGTTTTTT.

V is TRBV20-1 and J is TRBJ2-3; 9 nucleotides line up with TRBD2. Germline CDR1 is DFQATT and CDR2 is SNEGSKA (reference sequence). Germline trimming cut 6 bases from V and 4 bases from J; bases unmatched to any gene: 14. This CDR3 is built from 16 residues. CDR3 region: CSAPPLERGVSDTQYF. The CDR3 nucleotides read TGCAGTGCCCCCCCATTGGAGCGGGGGGTATCAGATACGCAGTATTTT.